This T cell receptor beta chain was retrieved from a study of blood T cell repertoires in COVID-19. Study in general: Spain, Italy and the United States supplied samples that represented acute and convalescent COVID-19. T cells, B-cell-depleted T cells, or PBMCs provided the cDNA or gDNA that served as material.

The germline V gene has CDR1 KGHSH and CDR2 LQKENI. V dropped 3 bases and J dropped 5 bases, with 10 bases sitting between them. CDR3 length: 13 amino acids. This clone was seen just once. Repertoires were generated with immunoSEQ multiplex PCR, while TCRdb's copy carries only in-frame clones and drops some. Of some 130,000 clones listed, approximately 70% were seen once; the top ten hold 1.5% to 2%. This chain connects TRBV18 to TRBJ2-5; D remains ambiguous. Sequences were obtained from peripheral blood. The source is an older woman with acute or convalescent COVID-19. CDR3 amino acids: CASSPPVEETQYF. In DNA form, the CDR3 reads TGTGCCAGCTCACCCCCCGTAGAGGAGACCCAGTACTTC.